The following is a T cell receptor beta chain sequence with its context. Researchers sorted participants into cohorts using their self-reported clinical history. Recovered participants had two consecutive negative NP/OP PCR tests, healthcare professional clearance, or symptom resolution. This CDR3 spans 16 amino acids. J lost 0 bases, V lost 4 bases, and 9 bases had no gene match. Looked up from germline, CDR1 is MGHRA and CDR2 is YSYEKL. The data derive from a study of blood T cell repertoires in COVID-19. Authors' data handling: By means of reference gene primer amplification, nucleated cell counts were estimated. Measured with immunoSEQ multiplex PCR; TCRdb has only the in-frame clones, and not every one. That table supplies the V and J calls and clone size; D and trimming were determined from the DNA. The table has fewer than 350,000 clones, about 89% seen once.

The sequenced material came from PBMCs or T cells enriched from blood (not recorded which). This clonotype was obtained from a man between 60 and 75 years old who had recovered from COVID-19. V gene TRBV4-1 combines with J gene TRBJ2-7; the match to TRBD2 covers 7 bases. CDR3: CASSLRRAGDSYEQYF. The CDR3 coding sequence is TGCGCCAGCAGCCTTCGTAGGGCGGGAGACTCCTACGAGCAGTACTTC.